Sequencing of this T cell receptor beta chain was carried out in a study of T-cell reconstitution after alpha-beta-depleted transplantation in children. Study-wide findings and caveats: Surviving recipient T cells and thymic progenitors underlay high day-60 TCRbeta diversity in some patients. Several hundred expanded graft clones reportedly supplied alpha-beta T cells about two months after transplant. T-cell counts and diversity at one year following transplant were attributed mainly to newly produced T cells.

On this clonotype itself: What it binds is unknown.

For TCRbeta, the library was prepared with unique molecular identifiers. TCRdb fed the PCR reads into MiXCR, producing one record per CDR3 protein. The sample records around 78,000 distinct CDR3 sequences, roughly 15% being singletons. This TCR came from a male patient between 2 and 10 years old who had a stem cell transplant for acute lymphoblastic leukemia, so the T cells may come from the graft donor. Material: PBMCs, mostly from graft donor cells, obtained 180 days after TCRalphabeta/CD19-depleted stem cell transplant.

CDR3 loop: CASSLVRGPGNTEAFF. CDR3 DNA sequence: TGTGCCAGCAGCTTAGTAAGGGGGCCCGGGAACACTGAAGCTTTCTTT. V gene TRBV7-2 combines with J gene TRBJ1-1; 7 bases map to TRBD1. Trimming at V came to 1 base and at J to 1 base, leaving 6 bases not matched to a gene. This CDR3 has 16 residues. Germline V gene data show CDR1 as SGHTA and CDR2 as FQGNSA.